This T cell receptor beta chain comes out of a study of blood T cell repertoires in COVID-19. Profiling relied on immunoSEQ multiplex PCR, and the TCRdb table lists in-frame clones only, not all of them. Of about 74,000 clones in the sample, roughly 84% were seen once. Germline V gene data show CDR1 as SGHVS and CDR2 as FNYEAQ. The CDR3 has 14 residues. Trimming stripped 2 bases from V and 4 bases from J, with 9 bases between. The chain joins TRBV7-6 to TRBJ1-5, with unresolved D. Sequencing input: peripheral blood. This receptor was taken from a man between 50 and 59 years old with active COVID-19. The CDR3 sequence is CASSLYGVNQPQHF. CDR3 sequence (DNA): TGTGCCAGCAGCTTATACGGGGTAAATCAGCCCCAGCATTTT.